This is a list of T cell receptor beta chains from one sample in a study of long-term antiretroviral therapy in people with HIV. Sequenced by immunoSEQ multiplex PCR; TCRdb stores in-frame clones only, minus some. The sample contains 7,000 to 9,500 clones, almost 85% of which appear only once. Here the sequenced sample was unsorted PBMCs, taken 0.1 years after starting antiretroviral therapy. These receptors were taken from a man aged 40-55 years with HIV. The CDR3 runs from the conserved cysteine through the conserved F or W. A D gene is named only where the DNA matches it firmly. Clone sizes are given selectively: once, few, many, or a class where the clone is expanded.

D gene	clone size	V gene	J gene	CDR3 DNA	CDR3 protein
TRBD1	NA	TRBV27	TRBJ2-7	TGTGCCAGCAGAGGTGGGACAGGCTACGAGCAGTACTTC	CASRGGTGYEQYF
NA	NA	TRBV27	TRBJ2-7	TGTCCTCACGAGGGGGGGCTCTACGAGCAGTACTTC	CPHEGGLYEQYF
NA	NA	TRBV15	TRBJ2-5	TGTGCCACCAGCAGAGGAGCGCAGGGGATGGAGACCCAGTACTTC	CATSRGAQGMETQYF
NA	NA	TRBV7-6	TRBJ2-7	TGTGCCAGCAGCCCGACAGGCGGGTACGAGCAGTACTTC	CASSPTGGYEQYF
TRBD1	NA	TRBV19	TRBJ1-1	TGTGCCAGTAGTATCGGAGGGGGCAAGAGGACTGAAGCTTTCTTT	CASSIGGGKRTEAFF
TRBD2	once	TRBV11-2	TRBJ2-3	TGTGCCAGCAGCTTTTCCGGGGGGGCAGATACGCAGTATTTT	CASSFSGGADTQYF
NA	NA	TRBV5-6	TRBJ1-6	TGTGCCAGCAGCTTGGGCAGCTCCTATAATTCACCCCTCCACTTT	CASSLGSSYNSPLHF
NA	medium-sized	TRBV2	TRBJ1-1	TGTGCCAGCAGTGATTGGGGAAACACTGAAGCTTTCTTT	CASSDWGNTEAFF
TRBD1	NA	TRBV18	TRBJ2-7	TGTGCCAGCTCACGAGGGGGGACAGGTCTTTACGAGCAGTACTTC	CASSRGGTGLYEQYF
NA	NA	TRBV30	TRBJ1-1	TGTGCCTGGCTGAGACAGGCGAACACTGAAGCTTTCTTT	CAWLRQANTEAFF
TRBD1	NA	TRBV5-8	TRBJ2-7	TGTGCCAGCACCCCATCATGGGGGACAGGGGAATACTTC	CASTPSWGTGEYF
TRBD1	NA	TRBV28	TRBJ2-3	TGTGCCAGCAGTCCCCCGGGACAGGGTGAGACAGATACGCAGTATTTT	CASSPPGQGETDTQYF
TRBD1	NA	TRBV23-1	TRBJ2-1	TGCGCCAGCAGTCAATCAGCAGGGGGCCTCTACAATGAGCAGTTCTTC	CASSQSAGGLYNEQFF
NA	NA	TRBV11-2	TRBJ1-2	TGTGCCAGCAGCCAAGAAGGGGTCGGCTACACCTTC	CASSQEGVGYTF
NA	NA	TRBV28	TRBJ1-5	TGTGCCAGCAGTTTCAGGGGAGACAATCAGCCCCAGCATTTT	CASSFRGDNQPQHF
NA	few	TRBV4-3	TRBJ2-7	TGCGCCAGCAGCCAAGCGGCAACAGGGAGCTCCTACGAGCAGTACTTC	CASSQAATGSSYEQYF
NA	NA	TRBV19	TRBJ1-5	TGTGCCAGTAGCGTGGGGTCGGGCAATCAGCCCCAGCATTTT	CASSVGSGNQPQHF
NA	NA	TRBV27	TRBJ1-1	TGTGCCAGCAGTTCGACAGGGAACACTGAAGCTTTCTTT	CASSSTGNTEAFF
NA	NA	TRBV6-6	TRBJ2-7	TGTGCCAGCAGGCCGCTGACACAAACGACTGGAGAGCAGTACTTC	CASRPLTQTTGEQYF
NA	NA	TRBV27	TRBJ2-3	TGTGCCAGCAGTCCTACAGTCACAGATACGCAGTATTTT	CASSPTVTDTQYF
NA	NA	TRBV29-1	TRBJ2-7	TGCAGCGTTGATGTCCAGGGTTCCTACGAGCAGTACTTC	CSVDVQGSYEQYF
NA	NA	TRBV9	TRBJ2-2	TGTGCCAGCAGGCCCAGTGGCCAGGGGATCACCGGGGAGCTGTTTTTT	CASRPSGQGITGELFF
TRBD1	NA	TRBV5-1	TRBJ2-5	TGCGCCAGCAGCTCCGGGACAGGGTTAGGGGAAGAGACCCAGTACTTC	CASSSGTGLGEETQYF
NA	NA	TRBV18	TRBJ2-7	TGTGCCAGCTCGCCTCTGAGCACAGCTGACTCCTACGAGCAGTACTTC	CASSPLSTADSYEQYF
TRBD1	NA	TRBV30	TRBJ1-2	TGTGCCTGGAACTACAGGGGGGCTTCCTATGGCTACACCTTC	CAWNYRGASYGYTF
NA	NA	TRBV27	TRBJ2-4	TGTGCCACAGGGACATCCGCAAACATTCAGTACTTC	CATGTSANIQYF
NA	NA	TRBV4-3	TRBJ2-7	TGCGCCAGCAGCCAAGGGACAGTCTCCTACGAGCAGTACTTC	CASSQGTVSYEQYF
TRBD2	NA	TRBV7-6	TRBJ2-1	TGTGCCAGCAGCCTCTCCGGGGGGAATGAGCAGTTCTTC	CASSLSGGNEQFF
TRBD1	once	TRBV7-2	TRBJ1-2	TGTGCCAGCAGCTTCCCCGGACAGGCCATCTATGGCTACACCTTC	CASSFPGQAIYGYTF
NA	NA	TRBV7-2	TRBJ2-3	TGTGCCAGCAGCTTAGTCAGCACAGATACGCAGTATTTT	CASSLVSTDTQYF
NA	once	TRBV20-1	TRBJ2-7	TGCAGTGCTAGAGACCCTCCCGGGCTATACTTC	CSARDPPGLYF
TRBD1	NA	TRBV28	TRBJ2-7	TGTGCCAGCTCGGGACAGGGAATGGGTTATTCCTACGAGCAGTACTTC	CASSGQGMGYSYEQYF
NA	NA	TRBV30	TRBJ2-7	TGTGCCTGGAGTGTATTCAGCTACGAGCAGTACTTC	CAWSVFSYEQYF
NA	NA	TRBV27	TRBJ1-2	TGTGCCAGCGGGCCACAGGGCCGCGGCTACACCTTC	CASGPQGRGYTF
NA	NA	TRBV5-1	TRBJ1-1	TGCGCCAGCAGCTTAGACTTCCCCCCCTTCATGAACACTGAAGCTTTCTTT	CASSLDFPPFMNTEAFF
TRBD2	NA	TRBV4-3	TRBJ2-7	TGCGCCAGCAGCCAAGATGTTGCGGGGGGTTCCACCTACGAGCAGTACTTC	CASSQDVAGGSTYEQYF
NA	NA	TRBV18	TRBJ1-6	TGTGCCAGCTCACCTTTCAGCGATAATTCACCCCTCCACTTT	CASSPFSDNSPLHF
TRBD2	NA	TRBV2	TRBJ2-7	TGTGCCAGCCGTGAAGCAGCGGGGGGTGCCACCTACGAGCAGTACTTC	CASREAAGGATYEQYF
NA	NA	TRBV20-1	TRBJ2-7	TGCAGTGCTAAAGGGTCGGGCGAGCAGTACTTC	CSAKGSGEQYF
NA	NA	TRBV25-1	TRBJ1-2	TGTGCCAGCAGTGTTGCCAGGAACTATGGCTACACCTTC	CASSVARNYGYTF
NA	NA	TRBV5-1	TRBJ1-2	TGCGCCAGCAGCCTGGATGGGTTCGGCTACACCTTC	CASSLDGFGYTF
NA	NA	TRBV19	TRBJ2-7	TGTGCCAGTAGTATAGTGTCAGGGGACGAGCAGTACTTC	CASSIVSGDEQYF
NA	NA	TRBV6-5	TRBJ2-7	TGTGCCAGCAGTCTTGCCCGTCCCGAGTGGGAGCAGTACTTC	CASSLARPEWEQYF
TRBD2	few	TRBV9	TRBJ2-1	TGTGCCAGCAGCGGGGGGGGTACCTCCTACAATGAGCAGTTCTTC	CASSGGGTSYNEQFF
NA	NA	TRBV10-2	TRBJ2-7	TGCGCCAGCGGAGGGCCAGTGAGCTCCTACGAGCAGTACTTC	CASGGPVSSYEQYF
TRBD1	NA	TRBV2	TRBJ1-2	TGTGCCAGAACCCCCGGACAGGGCTTAAATGGCTACACCTTC	CARTPGQGLNGYTF
TRBD1	NA	TRBV10-1	TRBJ1-1	TGCGCCAGCAGCCCCGGGACAGGGACGAACACTGAAGCTTTCTTT	CASSPGTGTNTEAFF
NA	NA	TRBV18	TRBJ1-1	TGTGCCAGCTCACCACCCATGAACACTGAAGCTTTCTTT	CASSPPMNTEAFF
TRBD1	NA	TRBV9	TRBJ1-2	TGTGCCAGCAGCGTAGCTCCAGACAGGGGCTATGGCTACACCTTC	CASSVAPDRGYGYTF
TRBD1	NA	TRBV5-6	TRBJ1-2	TGTGCCAGCAGCTTGGGGGACAGGAGTTTCTATGGCTACACCTTC	CASSLGDRSFYGYTF
NA	NA	TRBV6-1	TRBJ2-7	TGTGCCAGCAGTGAGGGGTACGAGCAGTACTTC	CASSEGYEQYF
NA	NA	TRBV2	TRBJ1-2	TGTGCCAGCAGTGAAGCTTCCAACTATGGCTACACCTTC	CASSEASNYGYTF
NA	NA	TRBV11-2	TRBJ2-5	TGTGCCAGCAGCTTAGGGACAGCCCAAGAGACCCAGTACTTC	CASSLGTAQETQYF
NA	once	TRBV30	TRBJ2-7	TGTGCCTGGAGACAGGGGGGGTGGTACGAGCAGTACTTC	CAWRQGGWYEQYF
TRBD1	NA	TRBV10-3	TRBJ1-1	TGTGCCATCAGGCCGGGACAGGGGGCCACTGAAGCTTTCTTT	CAIRPGQGATEAFF